There are a few counts of the clone carrying this T cell receptor (beta chain). Its antigen is currently unknown. A junction boundary mismatches the germline segment, possibly from a read error. This specimen comes from a study of regulatory T cells in long-lasting Graves disease. Study conclusions and caveats: TCR diversity was lower in persistent than newly diagnosed Graves' disease. Persistent patients shared 2,500 to 3,000 public clonotypes among themselves. Newly diagnosed patients shared fewer, at about a thousand.

Time point in this sample: newly diagnosed GD, antithyroid drugs for less than 3 months. RNA from PBMCs was the source of the TCR library. To make TCR beta libraries, researchers used iRepertoire HTBI primers and Arm-PCR of CDR3 regions. Each CDR3 protein gets one entry after TCRdb re-called the multiplex PCR reads with MiXCR. There are roughly 500,000 distinct CDR3 sequences in the sample; around 12% occur only once, and around 10% lies in the top ten. This sample also appeared in a second study, on T cells in Graves' hyperthyroidism and ophthalmopathy.

This clonotype was obtained from a woman in her 30s with Graves disease. This specimen consisted of peripheral blood mononuclear cells (PBMCs), obtained at new diagnosis, from a patient treated with antithyroid drugs.

The CDR3 loop is CASSETREGNTGAFF. The CDR3 bases are TGTGCCAGCAGCGAAACCCGGGAGGGGAACACTGGAGCTTTCTTT. J is TRBJ1-1 and V is TRBV13; possible D gene TRBD1, 5 bases. CDR3 length: 15 residues. The germline CDR1 and CDR2 sequences are PRHDT and FYEKMQ (reference sequence).